The source of this T cell receptor (beta chain) is a study of T cell changes during pregnancy in multiple sclerosis (dated by TCRdb to the late 2010s). Broadly, across the study: The study examined how the T cell repertoire changed over the course of pregnancy in women with multiple sclerosis.

Trimming at the junction amounts to 10 bases on V and 0 bases on J, and the germline ends lie 16 bases apart. Reading the germline V gene gives CDR1 SNHLY and CDR2 FYNNEI. The CDR3 sequence holds 15 residues, the cysteine and phenylalanine included. The retained sequence is limited to the CDR3, 45 bases, with the frame set at the first base. Preparation of the library involved the immunoSEQ multiplex PCR assay. Held by TCRdb, this immuneACCESS table contains in-frame sequences only and omits some clones. Under half of the omission traces to an unresolved V gene where checked; the cause of the rest is unknown. This sample gives 70,000 to 85,000 clones in total; about 91% of them show up just once. The leading ten clones occupy roughly 2.5% of the sample. A remark on this clone: Its antigen is currently not known. No much larger clonotype is one base removed from it; base qualities were not supplied.

The sequences come from peripheral blood, collected before pregnancy. The TCR comes from a female donor with multiple sclerosis, enrolled in a pregnancy study. The chain couples TRBV2 to TRBJ2-1, with the D gene uncertain. CDR3 reads: CAITPPVRSYNEQFF. The nucleotides read TGTGCCATCACCCCCCCAGTCCGCTCCTACAATGAGCAGTTCTTC.